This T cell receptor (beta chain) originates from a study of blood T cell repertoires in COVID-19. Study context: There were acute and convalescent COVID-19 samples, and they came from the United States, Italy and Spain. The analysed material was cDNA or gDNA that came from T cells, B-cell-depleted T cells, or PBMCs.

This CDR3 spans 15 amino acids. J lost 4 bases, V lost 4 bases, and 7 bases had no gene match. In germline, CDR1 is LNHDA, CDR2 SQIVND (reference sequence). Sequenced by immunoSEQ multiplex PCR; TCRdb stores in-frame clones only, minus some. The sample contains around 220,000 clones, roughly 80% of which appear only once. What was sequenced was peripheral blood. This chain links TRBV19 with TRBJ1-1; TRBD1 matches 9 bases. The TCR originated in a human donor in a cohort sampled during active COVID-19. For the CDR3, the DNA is TGTGCCAGTAGTACGACAGGGGGTTATTTCACTGAAGCTTTCTTT. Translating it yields CASSTTGGYFTEAFF.